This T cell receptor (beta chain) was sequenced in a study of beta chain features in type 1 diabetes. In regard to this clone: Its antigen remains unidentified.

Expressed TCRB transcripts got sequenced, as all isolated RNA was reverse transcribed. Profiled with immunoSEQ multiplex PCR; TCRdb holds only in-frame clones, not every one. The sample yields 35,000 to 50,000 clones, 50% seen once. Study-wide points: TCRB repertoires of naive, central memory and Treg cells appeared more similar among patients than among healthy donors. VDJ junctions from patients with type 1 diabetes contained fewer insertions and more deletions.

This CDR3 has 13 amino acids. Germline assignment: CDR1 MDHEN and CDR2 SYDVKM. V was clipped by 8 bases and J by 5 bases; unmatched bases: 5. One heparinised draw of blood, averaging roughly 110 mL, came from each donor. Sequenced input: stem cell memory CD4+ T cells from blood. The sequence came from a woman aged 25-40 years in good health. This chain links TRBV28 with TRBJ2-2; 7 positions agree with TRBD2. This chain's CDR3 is CASDEAGTGELFF. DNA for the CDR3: TGTGCCAGCGATGAAGCGGGGACCGGGGAGCTGTTTTTT.